This entry describes one TCR beta chain. The record originates from a study of blood T cell repertoires in COVID-19. While infection was still active, Seattle patients were enrolled and then followed longitudinally. From germline, CDR1 is SGHRS and CDR2 YFSETQ. CDR3 length equals 16 residues. Trimming removed 2 bases at V and 0 bases at J, with 12 bases between. Methods used by the authors: Amplification of reference gene primers provided the estimated nucleated cell counts. Produced via immunoSEQ multiplex PCR; TCRdb's table is partial and in-frame only. D and trimming come from the DNA, and the V and J calls and clone size come from that table. The sample lists approximately 110,000 clones, around 85% occurring once.

The clonotype originates from a woman aged 60-75 years with COVID-19, enrolled during active disease. This chain uses TRBV5-1 with TRBJ1-5; D might be TRBD1 (5 bases). The sequencing input was peripheral blood. The CDR3 nucleotides are TGCGCCAGCAGCTTCCAGGGAAGTTATAGCAATCAGCCCCAGCATTTT. Translation gives CASSFQGSYSNQPQHF.